Below, 2 T cell receptor beta chains from the same sample are listed, as sequenced in a study of T cell responses to AZD1222 COVID-19 vaccine. The table came from immunoSEQ multiplex PCR; TCRdb's copy has only in-frame clones and leaves some out. The sample has 85,000 to 130,000 clones, less than 95% seen once; the top ten hold around 7.6%. Here the sequenced sample was peripheral blood, taken 28 days after the second AZD1222 dose. All receptors derive from an adult who received the AZD1222 COVID-19 vaccine.

The chain is built from TRBV24-1 and TRBJ1-5; D gene uncertain. The CDR3 covers 13 residues. Deletions cut 2 bases from V and 5 bases from J, with 6 bases between. Germline V gives CDR1 KGHDR, CDR2 SFDVKD. The CDR3 region is CATSDYTDQPQHF. The CDR3 DNA sequence: TGTGCCACCAGTGATTATACAGATCAGCCCCAGCATTTT.

The chain links TRBV3-1 (or the pseudogene TRBV3-2) to TRBJ2-3; 8 nucleotides align to TRBD2. The CDR3 totals 16 residues. Germline V gives CDR1 LGHDT, CDR2 YNNKEL (reference sequence). The ends lost 1 base at V and 4 bases at J; junction bases unmatched: 7. This chain's CDR3 is CASSQVPSGFPDTQYF. The CDR3 DNA follows: TGTGCCAGCAGCCAAGTTCCTAGCGGGTTCCCAGATACGCAGTATTTT.